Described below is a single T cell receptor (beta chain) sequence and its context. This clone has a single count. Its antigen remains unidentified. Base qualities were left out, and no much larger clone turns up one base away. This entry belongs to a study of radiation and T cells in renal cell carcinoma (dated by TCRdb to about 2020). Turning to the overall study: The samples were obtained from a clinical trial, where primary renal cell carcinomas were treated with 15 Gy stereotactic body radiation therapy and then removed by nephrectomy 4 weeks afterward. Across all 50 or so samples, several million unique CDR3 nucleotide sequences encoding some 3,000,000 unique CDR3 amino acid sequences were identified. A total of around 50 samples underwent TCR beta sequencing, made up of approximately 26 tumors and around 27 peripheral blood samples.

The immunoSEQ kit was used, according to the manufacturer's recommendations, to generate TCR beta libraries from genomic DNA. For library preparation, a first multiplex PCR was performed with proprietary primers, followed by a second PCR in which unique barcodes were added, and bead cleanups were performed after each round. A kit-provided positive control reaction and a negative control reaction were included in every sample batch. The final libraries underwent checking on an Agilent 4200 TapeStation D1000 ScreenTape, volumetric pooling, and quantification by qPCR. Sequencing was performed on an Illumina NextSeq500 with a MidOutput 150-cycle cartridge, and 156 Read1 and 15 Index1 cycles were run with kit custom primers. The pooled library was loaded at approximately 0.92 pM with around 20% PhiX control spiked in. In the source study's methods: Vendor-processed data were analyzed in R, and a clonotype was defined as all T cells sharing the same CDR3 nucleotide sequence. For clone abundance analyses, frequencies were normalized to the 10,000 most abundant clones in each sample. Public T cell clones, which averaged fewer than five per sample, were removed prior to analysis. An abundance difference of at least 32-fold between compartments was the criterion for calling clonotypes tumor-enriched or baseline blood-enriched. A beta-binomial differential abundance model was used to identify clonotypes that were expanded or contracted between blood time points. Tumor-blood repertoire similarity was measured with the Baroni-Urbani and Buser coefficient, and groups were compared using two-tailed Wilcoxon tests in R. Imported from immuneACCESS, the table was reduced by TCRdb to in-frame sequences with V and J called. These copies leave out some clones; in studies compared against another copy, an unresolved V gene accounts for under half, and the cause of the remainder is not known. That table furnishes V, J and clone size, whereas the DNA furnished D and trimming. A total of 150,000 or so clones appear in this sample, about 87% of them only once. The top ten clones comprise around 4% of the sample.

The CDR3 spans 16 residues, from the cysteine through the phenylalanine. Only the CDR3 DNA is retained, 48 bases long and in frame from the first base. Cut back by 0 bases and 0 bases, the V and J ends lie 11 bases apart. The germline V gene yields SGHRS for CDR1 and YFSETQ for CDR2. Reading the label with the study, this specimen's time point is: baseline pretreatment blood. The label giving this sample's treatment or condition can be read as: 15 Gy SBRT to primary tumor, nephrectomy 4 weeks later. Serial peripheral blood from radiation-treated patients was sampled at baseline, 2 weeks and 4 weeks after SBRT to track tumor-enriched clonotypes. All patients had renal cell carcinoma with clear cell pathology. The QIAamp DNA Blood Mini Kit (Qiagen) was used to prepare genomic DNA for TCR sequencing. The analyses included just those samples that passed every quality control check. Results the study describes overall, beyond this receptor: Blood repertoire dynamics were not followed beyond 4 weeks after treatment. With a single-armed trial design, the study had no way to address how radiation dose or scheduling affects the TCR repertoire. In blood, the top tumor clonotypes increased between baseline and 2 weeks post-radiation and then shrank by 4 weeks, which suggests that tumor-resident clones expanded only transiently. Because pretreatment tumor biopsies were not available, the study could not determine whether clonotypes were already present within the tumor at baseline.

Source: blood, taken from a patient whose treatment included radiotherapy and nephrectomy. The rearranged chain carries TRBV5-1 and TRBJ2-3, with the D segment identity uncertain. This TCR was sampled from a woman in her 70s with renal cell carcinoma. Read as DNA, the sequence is TGCGCCAGCAGCTTGGTCCGGCAGACGAGCACAGATACGCAGTATTTT. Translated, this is CASSLVRQTSTDTQYF.